Listed below are T cell receptor beta chains from one sample, sequenced in a study of blood T cells in healthy people across ages. MiXCR was run by TCRdb on the 5' RACE reads, yielding one entry per CDR3 protein. The sample includes some 790,000 distinct CDR3 sequences, 29% of them seen just once. The source material was blood. The receptor set was obtained from a woman of 80 years or more in good health. CDR3s include the opening cysteine and the closing phenylalanine or tryptophan. The order of the fields is J gene, V gene, CDR3 length, clone size, D gene, CDR3 protein. A D gene is named only where the DNA matches it firmly. Not every row has a clone size; where given, it reads once, few, many or a size class.

j_call: TRBJ2-7
v_call: TRBV28
cdr3_length: 15
clone_size: few
d_call: -
cdr3_aa: CASSSLDPSLYEQYF

j_call: TRBJ2-5
v_call: TRBV2
cdr3_length: 14
clone_size: many
d_call: -
cdr3_aa: CASRLSGAGETQYF

j_call: TRBJ2-5
v_call: TRBV20-1
cdr3_length: 16
clone_size: many
d_call: -
cdr3_aa: CSARGGWRGWGETQYF

j_call: TRBJ2-7
v_call: TRBV3-1
cdr3_length: 13
clone_size: many
d_call: TRBD2
cdr3_aa: CASSQGGGREQYF

j_call: TRBJ1-4
v_call: TRBV19
cdr3_length: 16
clone_size: -
d_call: -
cdr3_aa: CASSISPTVRNEKLFF

j_call: TRBJ2-1
v_call: TRBV12-3/TRBV12-4
cdr3_length: 13
clone_size: many
d_call: -
cdr3_aa: CASNRGVYNEQFF

j_call: TRBJ2-7
v_call: TRBV6-1
cdr3_length: 18
clone_size: many
d_call: -
cdr3_aa: CASSPRHLRQGGSYEQYF

j_call: TRBJ2-1
v_call: TRBV3-1
cdr3_length: 14
clone_size: many
d_call: TRBD2
cdr3_aa: CASSPGLARNEQFF

j_call: TRBJ2-3
v_call: TRBV20-1
cdr3_length: 12
clone_size: many
d_call: -
cdr3_aa: CSPEGRTDTQYF

j_call: TRBJ2-7
v_call: TRBV2
cdr3_length: 12
clone_size: few
d_call: -
cdr3_aa: CASKVDGYEQYF

j_call: TRBJ1-2
v_call: TRBV7-9
cdr3_length: 13
clone_size: once
d_call: -
cdr3_aa: CASSFTNNYGYTF

j_call: TRBJ1-5
v_call: TRBV6-2/TRBV6-3
cdr3_length: 12
clone_size: many
d_call: -
cdr3_aa: CASSYSTQPQHF

j_call: TRBJ1-4
v_call: TRBV10-1
cdr3_length: 14
clone_size: few
d_call: -
cdr3_aa: CASSEGGQFEELFF

j_call: TRBJ2-3
v_call: TRBV12-3/TRBV12-4
cdr3_length: 17
clone_size: few
d_call: TRBD2
cdr3_aa: CASSLASGGVSTDTQYF

j_call: TRBJ2-3
v_call: TRBV28
cdr3_length: 16
clone_size: many
d_call: -
cdr3_aa: CASSPNPKPNTDTQYF

j_call: TRBJ1-2
v_call: TRBV4-2
cdr3_length: 16
clone_size: few
d_call: -
cdr3_aa: CASSRERGSYNYGYTF

j_call: TRBJ1-2
v_call: TRBV27
cdr3_length: 15
clone_size: many
d_call: TRBD1
cdr3_aa: CASSDTGGGVYGYTF

j_call: TRBJ2-1
v_call: TRBV12-3/TRBV12-4
cdr3_length: 15
clone_size: -
d_call: TRBD1
cdr3_aa: CASSLEGASYNEQFF

j_call: TRBJ2-7
v_call: TRBV4-1
cdr3_length: 18
clone_size: -
d_call: TRBD2
cdr3_aa: CASSRASGGAKVSETRYF

j_call: TRBJ1-4
v_call: TRBV12-3/TRBV12-4
cdr3_length: 14
clone_size: many
d_call: -
cdr3_aa: CASSLTTGGEKLFF

j_call: TRBJ2-7
v_call: TRBV7-2
cdr3_length: 14
clone_size: many
d_call: -
cdr3_aa: CASSAGFQGYEQYF

j_call: TRBJ2-5
v_call: TRBV6-6
cdr3_length: 15
clone_size: many
d_call: TRBD2
cdr3_aa: CASSYVAGTGETQYF

j_call: TRBJ2-1
v_call: TRBV25-1
cdr3_length: 15
clone_size: -
d_call: -
cdr3_aa: CASSKRGAGWNEQFF

j_call: TRBJ2-5
v_call: TRBV7-2
cdr3_length: 15
clone_size: many
d_call: TRBD1
cdr3_aa: CASSRQQGLGETQYF

j_call: TRBJ2-7
v_call: TRBV20-1
cdr3_length: 13
clone_size: many
d_call: TRBD1
cdr3_aa: CSALGQGAYEQYF

j_call: -
v_call: TRBV20-1
cdr3_length: 15
clone_size: few
d_call: TRBD2
cdr3_aa: CSARDLGGSFYEQYF

j_call: TRBJ2-2
v_call: TRBV7-9
cdr3_length: 14
clone_size: few
d_call: -
cdr3_aa: CASSRDGNTGELFF

j_call: TRBJ2-1
v_call: TRBV7-2
cdr3_length: 12
clone_size: many
d_call: -
cdr3_aa: CASSSQGVEQFF

j_call: TRBJ2-7
v_call: TRBV5-7
cdr3_length: 16
clone_size: many
d_call: -
cdr3_aa: CASSHAPAQRSYEQYF

j_call: TRBJ2-1
v_call: TRBV20-1
cdr3_length: 14
clone_size: many
d_call: TRBD2
cdr3_aa: CSAELAGDHNEQFF

j_call: TRBJ2-1
v_call: TRBV20-1
cdr3_length: 14
clone_size: -
d_call: TRBD2
cdr3_aa: CSALSGGIYNEQFF

j_call: TRBJ2-5
v_call: TRBV20-1
cdr3_length: 12
clone_size: many
d_call: -
cdr3_aa: CSATPEQETQYF

j_call: TRBJ2-5
v_call: TRBV27
cdr3_length: 13
clone_size: many
d_call: -
cdr3_aa: CASRLGYQETQYF

j_call: TRBJ2-3
v_call: TRBV20-1
cdr3_length: 15
clone_size: many
d_call: TRBD2
cdr3_aa: CSATHSVGGRDTQYF

j_call: TRBJ2-2
v_call: TRBV3-1
cdr3_length: 14
clone_size: -
d_call: -
cdr3_aa: CASSQDQRGLRLFF

j_call: TRBJ2-5
v_call: TRBV4-1
cdr3_length: 12
clone_size: many
d_call: -
cdr3_aa: CASSQPSETQYF

j_call: TRBJ2-5
v_call: TRBV7-2
cdr3_length: 15
clone_size: many
d_call: -
cdr3_aa: CASSPPGGVGETQYF

j_call: TRBJ2-1
v_call: TRBV20-1
cdr3_length: 16
clone_size: -
d_call: TRBD1
cdr3_aa: CSASLIDRGHRNEQFF

j_call: TRBJ1-2
v_call: TRBV5-1
cdr3_length: 14
clone_size: many
d_call: -
cdr3_aa: CASSLEGPLLGYTF

j_call: TRBJ2-3
v_call: TRBV20-1
cdr3_length: 13
clone_size: many
d_call: -
cdr3_aa: CSADSGATDTQYF

j_call: TRBJ1-2
v_call: TRBV7-2
cdr3_length: 15
clone_size: many
d_call: -
cdr3_aa: CASSLYDPGPYGYTF

j_call: TRBJ2-1
v_call: TRBV12-3/TRBV12-4
cdr3_length: 14
clone_size: many
d_call: -
cdr3_aa: CASSLVQGGYEQFF